This T cell receptor (beta chain) was captured in a study of blood T cell repertoires in COVID-19. As processed by the authors: Amplification of reference gene primers was used by the study to estimate nucleated cell counts. Sequencing used immunoSEQ multiplex PCR; TCRdb keeps in-frame clones, though not all of them. Clonal size and the V and J genes are those of that table, whereas D and trimming came from the DNA. The sample records roughly 460,000 clones, around 90% being singletons. The V and J ends lost 0 bases and 3 bases respectively, with 16 bases between them. Germline V gene lookup returns CDR1 SGDLS and CDR2 YYNGEE. The CDR3 spans 16 residues. Patients in Seattle were enrolled during active infection, then followed longitudinally.

The chain uses TRBV9 and TRBJ2-7; no firm D call. The sequenced sample was peripheral blood. The TCR was taken from a man between 18 and 29 years old with COVID-19, enrolled during active disease. The CDR3 DNA reads as TGTGCCAGCAGCGTAGTACAGACCCCCCTCATCTACGAGCAGTACTTC. It yields the protein CASSVVQTPLIYEQYF.